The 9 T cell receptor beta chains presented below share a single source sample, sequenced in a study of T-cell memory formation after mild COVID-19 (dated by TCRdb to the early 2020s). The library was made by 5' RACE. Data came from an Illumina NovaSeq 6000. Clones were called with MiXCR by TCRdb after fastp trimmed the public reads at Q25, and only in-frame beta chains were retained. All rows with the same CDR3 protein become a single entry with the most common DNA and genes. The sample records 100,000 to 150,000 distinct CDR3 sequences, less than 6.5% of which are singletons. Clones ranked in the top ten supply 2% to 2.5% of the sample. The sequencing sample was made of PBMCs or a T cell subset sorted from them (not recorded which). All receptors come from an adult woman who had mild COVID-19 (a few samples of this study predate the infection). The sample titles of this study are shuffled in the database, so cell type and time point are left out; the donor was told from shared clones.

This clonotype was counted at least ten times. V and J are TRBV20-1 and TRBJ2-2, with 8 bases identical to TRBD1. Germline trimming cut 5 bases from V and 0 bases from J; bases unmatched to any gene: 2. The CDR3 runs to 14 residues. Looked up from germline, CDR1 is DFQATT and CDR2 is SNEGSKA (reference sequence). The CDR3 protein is CSASQGANTGELFF. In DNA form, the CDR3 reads TGCAGTGCTTCACAGGGGGCGAACACCGGGGAGCTGTTTTTT.

CDR3 region: CASSLPPPRGPYTGELFF. CDR3 coding DNA: TGCGCCAGCAGCTTGCCCCCCCCCAGGGGACCCTACACCGGGGAGCTGTTTTTT. The chain combines TRBV5-1 with TRBJ2-2, with TRBD1 as a possible D gene (6 bases). The length of the CDR3 is 18 residues. Germline lookup yields CDR1 SGHRS and CDR2 YFSETQ. Trimming shortened V by 1 base and J by 3 bases, and 19 bases separated the two germline ends.

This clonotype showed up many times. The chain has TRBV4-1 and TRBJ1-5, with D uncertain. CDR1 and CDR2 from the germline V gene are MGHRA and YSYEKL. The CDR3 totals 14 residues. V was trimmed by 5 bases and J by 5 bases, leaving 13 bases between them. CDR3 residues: CASSSPGRDQPQHF. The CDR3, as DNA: TGCGCCAGCAGCTCCCCTGGGAGGGATCAGCCCCAGCATTTT.

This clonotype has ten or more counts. The CDR3 sequence: CSARDRGRGLSETQYF. The DNA for the CDR3 is TGCAGTGCTAGAGATCGGGGGCGGGGACTTTCGGAGACCCAGTACTTC. This sequence joins TRBV20-1 and TRBJ2-5; D assignment may be TRBD1 or TRBD2 (6 bases each). Germline V gene sequence: CDR1 DFQATT, CDR2 SNEGSKA (reference sequence). Trimming cost V 0 bases and J 5 bases, with 19 bases left between them. The CDR3 runs to 16 residues.

The CDR3 protein is CASTDGRLEKLFF. The DNA of the CDR3 is TGTGCCAGCACGGATGGCAGGCTTGAAAAACTGTTTTTT. The chain couples TRBV12-3 or TRBV12-4 to TRBJ1-4; D remains ambiguous. V lost 7 bases, J lost 7 bases, and 13 bases lay in between. This CDR3 region has 13 residues.

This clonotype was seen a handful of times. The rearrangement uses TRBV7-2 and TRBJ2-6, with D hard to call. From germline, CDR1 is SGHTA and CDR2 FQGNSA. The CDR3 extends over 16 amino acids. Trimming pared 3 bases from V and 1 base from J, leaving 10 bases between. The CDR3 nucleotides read TGTGCCAGCAGCTTGGCGAGGAATTCTGGGGCCAACGTCCTGACTTTC. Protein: CASSLARNSGANVLTF.

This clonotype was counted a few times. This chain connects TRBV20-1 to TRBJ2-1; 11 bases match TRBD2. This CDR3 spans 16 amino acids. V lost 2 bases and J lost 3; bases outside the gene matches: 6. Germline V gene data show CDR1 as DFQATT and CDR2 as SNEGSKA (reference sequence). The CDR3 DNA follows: TGCAGTGCTAGACCGCAGACTAGCGGGAACTACAATGAGCAGTTCTTC. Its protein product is CSARPQTSGNYNEQFF.

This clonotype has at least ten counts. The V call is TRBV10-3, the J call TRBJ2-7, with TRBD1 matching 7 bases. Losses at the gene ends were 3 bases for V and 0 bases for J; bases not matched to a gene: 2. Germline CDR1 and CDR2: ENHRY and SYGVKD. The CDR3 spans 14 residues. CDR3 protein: CAISEDRDSYEQYF. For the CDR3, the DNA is TGTGCCATCAGTGAAGACAGGGACTCCTACGAGCAGTACTTC.

Written as DNA, the CDR3 is TGTGCCAGCAGCTTTTTAGCGGGGCCCCTATACAATGAGCAGTTCTTC. Its translation: CASSFLAGPLYNEQFF. The V and J genes are TRBV7-9 and TRBJ2-1; TRBD2 agrees at 8 bases. The CDR3 is 16 amino acids. The germline V gene encodes CDR1 SEHNR and CDR2 FQNEAQ (reference sequence). V shed 3 bases and J 4 bases; nucleotides not matched to a gene: 8. The variable domain in full, with the rest retrieved from reference TRBV7-9 and TRBJ2-1, is DTGVSQNPRHKITKRGQNVTFRCDPISEHNRLYWYRQTLGQGPEFLTYFQNEAQLEKSRLLSDRFSAERPKGSFSTLEIQRTEQGDSAMYLCASSFLAGPLYNEQFFGPGTRLTVL.